Below, 32 T cell receptor beta chains from the same sample are listed, as sequenced in a study of OX40 agonist ivuxolimab in advanced cancers. The protocol was immunoSEQ multiplex PCR, while the TCRdb copy is restricted to in-frame clones and leaves out a portion. Of roughly 80,000 clones listed, roughly 83% are singletons. The sample was CD4+ or CD8+ T cells sorted from blood, taken in a trial of the OX40 agonist ivuxolimab. Receptor source: an adult with an advanced solid tumor such as melanoma, head and neck, liver or kidney cancer.

In this sample, this clone turned up once. The junction does not match germline at one end; this may be a read error. V gene TRBV7-7 combines with J gene TRBJ2-3, with 9 bases aligning to TRBD2. The germline V gene encodes CDR1 SSHAT and CDR2 FNYEAQ (reference sequence). This CDR3 is built from 19 residues. DNA for the CDR3: TGTGCTAGCAGCTTAAGCCCCGCGGCAGCGGGAGGTGCGACAGATACGCAGTATTTT. This sequence encodes CASSLSPAAAGGATDTQYF.

This chain connects TRBV11-3 to TRBJ2-1; TRBD2 aligns across 11 bases. V gave up 1 base and J gave up 0 bases; unmatched junction bases: 5. Germline V lookup: CDR1 SGHNT, CDR2 YENEEA. The CDR3 is 18 residues long. CDR3 protein: CASSLAPSGRFSYNEQFF. The CDR3 DNA reads as TGTGCCAGCAGCTTAGCTCCTAGCGGGAGGTTCTCCTACAATGAGCAGTTCTTC.

CDR3 coding DNA: TGTGCCAGTAGTACAGCACAGGGTTACTCCTACGAGCAGTACTTC. This sequence encodes CASSTAQGYSYEQYF. V gene TRBV19 combines with J gene TRBJ2-7; tentative D call: TRBD1 (6 bases). The CDR3 sequence is 15 residues long. Per germline, CDR1 LNHDA and CDR2 SQIVND (reference sequence). The V end was cut by 4 bases, the J end by 0 bases, with 13 bases between.

The chain combines TRBV27 with TRBJ1-2; weak D call: TRBD1 (6 bases). Per germline, CDR1 MNHEY and CDR2 SMNVEV (reference sequence). The germline V and J ends were trimmed by 5 bases and 5 bases, with 15 bases remaining between them. This CDR3 is built from 14 residues. The chain's CDR3 is CASSLGGLGYGYTF. The DNA of the CDR3 is TGTGCCAGCAGTCTAGGGGGGCTAGGGTATGGCTACACCTTC.

The rearrangement joins TRBV11-2 to TRBJ1-5; D remains ambiguous. Germline V gives CDR1 SGHAT, CDR2 FQNNGV. This CDR3 has 13 residues. Deletions cut 5 bases from V and 10 bases from J, with 15 bases between. This CDR3 reads CASSPSGSGPQHF. In DNA form, the CDR3 reads TGTGCCAGCAGCCCCTCCGGCAGTGGTCCCCAGCATTTT.

CDR3 region: CASSSGRNTEAFF. CDR3 bases: TGTGCCAGCAGCTCTGGACGGAACACTGAAGCTTTCTTT. The chain is built from TRBV6-6 and TRBJ1-1; D remains unclear. CDR1 and CDR2 (germline): MNHNY, SVGAGI (reference sequence). The CDR3 has 13 amino acids. The V gene lost 6 bases and the J gene lost 1 base, with 9 bases spanning the gap.

The gene calls are TRBV6-5 and TRBJ2-2; the D gene is possibly TRBD1 (5 bases). V was trimmed by 2 bases and J by 4 bases, leaving 11 bases between them. The germline gives CDR1 MNHEY, CDR2 SVGAGI. CDR3 length equals 15 residues. In DNA form, the CDR3 reads TGTGCCAGCAGTTACAGTGCGACAGCCACCGGGGAGCTGTTTTTT. This codes for CASSYSATATGELFF.

This clone appeared once. The V gene is TRBV13, the J gene TRBJ2-7; D gene uncertain. Trimming shortened V by 7 bases and J by 6 bases, and 22 bases separated the two germline ends. Germline lookup yields CDR1 PRHDT and CDR2 FYEKMQ (reference sequence). The CDR3 spans 15 residues. As DNA, the CDR3 is TGTGCCAGCATCGAACGAGGCCAGGCCTTTAGCGAGCAGTACTTC. Its translation: CASIERGQAFSEQYF. The variable domain in full, completed from reference TRBV13 and TRBJ2-7, reads AAGVIQSPRHLIKEKRETATLKCYPIPRHDTVYWYQQGPGQDPQFLISFYEKMQSDKGSIPDRFSAQQFSDYHSELNMSSLELGDSALYFCASIERGQAFSEQYFGPGTRLTVT.

This clone has only one observation. The J gene is TRBJ1-2, the V gene TRBV7-3; unclear D gene. Trimming stripped 5 bases from V and 6 bases from J, with 22 bases between. Germline CDR1 reads SGHTA; CDR2 reads FQGTGA. The CDR3 runs to 16 residues. CDR3 sequence (DNA): TGTGCCAGCAGCCCCTCTCAACAGCGGTCGGTCGATGGCTACACCTTC. It translates to CASSPSQQRSVDGYTF.

The table lists this clone with a count of one. The chain recombines TRBV30 with TRBJ1-1; D possibly corresponds to TRBD1 (6 bases). Germline V lookup: CDR1 GTSNPN, CDR2 SVGIG (reference sequence). The CDR3 spans 12 residues. Deletions cut 6 bases from V and 2 bases from J, with 10 bases between. The CDR3, as DNA: TGTGCCTGCTGGACAGCTAACACTGAAGCTTTCTTT. Protein product: CACWTANTEAFF.

V usage is TRBV5-4 and J usage is TRBJ1-1; possible D gene TRBD1, 5 bases. Trimming took off 2 bases at V and 8 bases at J, with 28 bases between the two ends. This CDR3 spans 18 amino acids. Germline V gene lookup returns CDR1 SGHNT and CDR2 YYREEE (reference sequence). This CDR3 reads CASSFAGRPTSYGDEAFF. CDR3 DNA: TGTGCCAGCAGCTTTGCCGGGCGTCCCACCTCTTACGGGGACGAAGCTTTCTTT. Using reference TRBV5-4 and TRBJ1-1 for the parts outside the CDR3, the full variable domain is ETGVTQSPTHLIKTRGQQVTLRCSSQSGHNTVSWYQQALGQGPQFIFQYYREEENGRGNFPPRFSGLQFPNYSSELNVNALELDDSALYLCASSFAGRPTSYGDEAFFGQGTRLTVV.

V usage is TRBV11-3 and J usage is TRBJ2-1; TRBD2 matches 10 bases. The germline gives CDR1 SGHNT, CDR2 YENEEA. The CDR3 covers 17 residues. Germline trimming cut 4 bases from V and 12 bases from J; bases unmatched to any gene: 18. The DNA for the CDR3 is TGTGCCAGCAGCTCGGCCCATACTAGCGGGGAACGATTAGGGCAGTTCTTC. It translates to CASSSAHTSGERLGQFF. Based on the CDR3 plus reference TRBV11-3 and TRBJ2-1, the full variable domain is EAGVVQSPRYKIIEKKQPVAFWCNPISGHNTLYWYLQNLGQGPELLIRYENEEAVDDSQLPKDRFSAERLKGVDSTLKIQPAELGDSAVYLCASSSAHTSGERLGQFFGPGTRLTVL.

The rearrangement joins TRBV18 to TRBJ2-1; TRBD2 matches at 11 bases. V lost 3 bases, J lost 10 bases, and 8 bases stayed unmatched. Per germline, CDR1 KGHSH and CDR2 LQKENI. The CDR3 is 15 amino acids. The CDR3 region has the DNA TGTGCCAGCTCACCGGATCAGCTAGCGGGGGGAGAGCAGTTCTTC. Protein sequence: CASSPDQLAGGEQFF.

The rearrangement uses TRBV5-4 and TRBJ2-3; TRBD1 is a possible D gene (5 bases). The CDR3 extends over 14 amino acids. The germline gives CDR1 SGHNT, CDR2 YYREEE (reference sequence). Deletions cut 4 bases from V and 0 bases from J, with 9 bases between. CDR3 DNA sequence: TGTGCCAGCAGCCCACAGGTCAGCACAGATACGCAGTATTTT. Translated: CASSPQVSTDTQYF.

For this clone: Other DNA sequences of this sample code for an identical CDR3. This chain links TRBV7-8 with TRBJ2-5, with TRBD1 as a possible D gene (6 bases). Trimming shortened V by 4 bases and J by 0 bases, and 6 bases separated the two germline ends. The CDR3 is 13 amino acids. Germline CDR1 SGHVS, CDR2 FQNEAQ. The DNA of the CDR3 is TGTGCCAGCAGCTGGACAGACCAAGAGACCCAGTACTTC. It is translated as CASSWTDQETQYF.

A single count supports this clone. The chain recombines TRBV5-1 with TRBJ2-3, with D possibly being TRBD2 (5 bases). V was clipped by 3 bases and J by 4 bases, with 9 bases between them. This CDR3 is built from 13 residues. Germline V gene lookup returns CDR1 SGHRS and CDR2 YFSETQ. The CDR3 loop is CASSSQRPDTQYF. The CDR3 DNA reads TGCGCCAGCAGCTCGCAGCGGCCAGATACGCAGTATTTT.

This chain links TRBV7-3 with TRBJ2-5; either TRBD1 or TRBD2 may supply D (6 bases each). CDR1 is SGHTA and CDR2 is FQGTGA in the germline V gene. V was trimmed by 5 bases and J by 4 bases, leaving 14 bases between them. This CDR3 has 14 amino acids. The CDR3 DNA reads as TGTGCCAGCAGCCCCAAGGGGGGAGGAGAGACCCAGTACTTC. It specifies CASSPKGGGETQYF.

The V gene is TRBV5-1, the J gene TRBJ2-3; the D gene is possibly TRBD1 (5 bases). Per the germline V gene, CDR1 is SGHRS and CDR2 is YFSETQ. The CDR3 has 12 residues. V was pared by 4 bases and J by 3 bases, with 6 bases between. The CDR3 nucleotides are TGCGCCAGCAGCAGGGGTACAGATACGCAGTATTTT. This encodes CASSRGTDTQYF.

The chain combines TRBV5-4 with TRBJ1-2, with D tentatively TRBD1 (6 bases). With 0 bases removed from V and 4 bases from J, the gap between germline ends came to 10 bases. The CDR3 is made up of 14 amino acids. Germline V CDR1 and CDR2: SGHNT, YYREEE (reference sequence). The CDR3 spells CASSLGDRSYGYTF. CDR3 in DNA: TGTGCCAGCAGCTTGGGTGACAGGAGCTATGGCTACACCTTC.

This clone was recorded only once. The chain couples TRBV7-2 to TRBJ2-2; maybe TRBD1 (6 bases). From germline, CDR1 is SGHTA and CDR2 FQGNSA. There are 13 residues in the CDR3. Between the trimmed V and J ends, which lost 5 bases and 6 bases, there was a span of 10 bases. The CDR3 region is CASSPNRAGELFF. CDR3 sequence (DNA): TGTGCCAGCAGCCCCAACAGGGCCGGGGAGCTGTTTTTT.

This chain uses TRBV5-1 with TRBJ2-5; D is unclear. The CDR3 consists of 13 residues. Per germline, CDR1 SGHRS and CDR2 YFSETQ. The V end lost 5 bases, the J end lost 8 bases, and 16 bases lay between the germline ends. The CDR3 sequence is CASSHPGRETQYF. The CDR3 nucleotides are TGCGCCAGCAGTCACCCGGGCAGAGAAACCCAGTACTTC.

The chain is built from TRBV5-1 and TRBJ1-2; no firm D call. The V gene lost 4 bases and the J gene lost 4 bases, with 5 bases spanning the gap. Germline CDR1 reads SGHRS; CDR2 reads YFSETQ. The CDR3 has 11 residues. CDR3 bases: TGCGCCAGCAGCACGGGCTATGGCTACACCTTC. Its translation is CASSTGYGYTF.

The gene calls are TRBV7-9 and TRBJ1-2, with 9 bases lining up with TRBD1. The CDR3 loop spans 14 amino acids. Per germline, CDR1 SEHNR and CDR2 FQNEAQ (reference sequence). The ends lost 3 bases at V and 8 bases at J; junction bases unmatched: 7. CDR3 sequence (DNA): TGTGCCAGCAGCTTTACTTATACAGGGGGCGGCTACACCTTC. Its protein is CASSFTYTGGGYTF.

The J gene is TRBJ1-1, the V gene TRBV5-1; D uncertain. Germline V gene lookup returns CDR1 SGHRS and CDR2 YFSETQ. V gave up 1 base and J gave up 3 bases, with 7 bases separating them. The length of the CDR3 is 13 residues. CDR3 DNA: TGCGCCAGCAGCTTGTATACGGACACTGAAGCTTTCTTT. Its protein is CASSLYTDTEAFF. The full variable domain, with the rest looked up from reference TRBV5-1 and TRBJ1-1, is KAGVTQTPRYLIKTRGQQVTLSCSPISGHRSVSWYQQTPGQGLQFLFEYFSETQRNKGNFPGRFSGRQFSNSRSEMNVSTLELGDSALYLCASSLYTDTEAFFGQGTRLTVV.

The chain uses TRBV7-6 and TRBJ2-7, with TRBD2 matching 7 bases. The CDR3 length is 17 residues. Germline trimming cut 1 base from V and 0 bases from J; bases unmatched to any gene: 9. CDR1 SGHVS and CDR2 FNYEAQ come from the germline V gene. CDR3 sequence: CASSLGPREESSYEQYF. CDR3 sequence (DNA): TGTGCCAGCAGCTTAGGCCCTCGGGAGGAGAGCTCCTACGAGCAGTACTTC.

The table lists this clone with a count of one. The chain links TRBV27 to TRBJ2-1, with 9 positions matching TRBD1. Germline lookup yields CDR1 MNHEY and CDR2 SMNVEV (reference sequence). Trimming cost V 5 bases and J 14 bases; bases outside gene matches: 10. This CDR3 has 13 amino acids. The CDR3 DNA is TGTGCCAGCAGTCTCCCGGGACAGGGTAGAAAGTTCTTC. Its translation: CASSLPGQGRKFF.

The chain links TRBV5-1 to TRBJ1-1; D gene uncertain. The CDR3 is made up of 16 amino acids. The germline V gene has CDR1 SGHRS and CDR2 YFSETQ. Trimming stripped 1 base from V and 1 base from J, with 14 bases between. This chain's CDR3 is CASSLFTGAQNTEAFF. The DNA of the CDR3 is TGCGCCAGCAGCTTGTTTACGGGCGCCCAGAACACTGAAGCTTTCTTT.

On this clone itself: Other DNA sequences of this sample code for an identical CDR3. V usage is TRBV5-1 and J usage is TRBJ2-5, with 8 nucleotides matching TRBD1. Trimming cost V 4 bases and J 4 bases; bases outside gene matches: 9. CDR1 and CDR2 from the germline V gene are SGHRS and YFSETQ. The CDR3 has 15 residues. The CDR3 is CASSNLDRGGETQYF. DNA of the CDR3: TGCGCCAGCAGCAACCTTGACAGGGGCGGAGAGACCCAGTACTTC. The entire variable domain, with the rest obtained from reference TRBV5-1 and TRBJ2-5, is as follows: KAGVTQTPRYLIKTRGQQVTLSCSPISGHRSVSWYQQTPGQGLQFLFEYFSETQRNKGNFPGRFSGRQFSNSRSEMNVSTLELGDSALYLCASSNLDRGGETQYFGPGTRLLVL.

The chain has TRBV7-3 and TRBJ2-3; D might be TRBD2 (6 bases). V lost 8 bases and J 7 bases, leaving 16 bases between the germline ends. The CDR3 totals 13 residues. Germline lookup yields CDR1 SGHTA and CDR2 FQGTGA. DNA for the CDR3: TGTGCCAGCGGATTTGGAGGGAAGAATACGCAGTATTTT. Encoded protein: CASGFGGKNTQYF. Drawing the rest from reference TRBV7-3 and TRBJ2-3, the complete variable domain is GAGVSQTPSNKVTEKGKYVELRCDPISGHTALYWYRQSLGQGPEFLIYFQGTGAADDSGLPNDRFFAVRPEGSVSTLKIQRTERGDSAVYLCASGFGGKNTQYFGPGTRLTVL.

The chain carries TRBV7-2 and TRBJ1-4, with D perhaps matching TRBD1 (5 bases). Germline values: CDR1 SGHTA, CDR2 FQGNSA. V was clipped by 1 base and J by 10 bases, with 13 bases between them. The CDR3 covers 14 residues. The CDR3 DNA reads TGTGCCAGCAGCTTAGAGGGTTCGAGGGGAAAACTGTTTTTT. Translated, it gives CASSLEGSRGKLFF.

The V and J genes are TRBV29-1 and TRBJ2-1; TRBD2 agrees at 9 bases. Germline CDR1 is SQVTM and CDR2 is ANQGSEA. CDR3 length: 15 residues. V shed 6 bases and J 4 bases; nucleotides not matched to a gene: 10. CDR3 nucleotide sequence: TGCAGCGTGGAATCGGCTAGCGGGATATACAATGAGCAGTTCTTC. The encoded protein is CSVESASGIYNEQFF.

CDR3 nucleotide sequence: TGTGCCAGCAGCCTTGGACAGACGAACACTGAAGCTTTCTTT. This codes for CASSLGQTNTEAFF. The J gene is TRBJ1-1, the V gene TRBV7-6; TRBD1 might be the D (6 bases). Trimming removed 5 bases from V and 1 base from J, with 11 bases in between. Per the germline V gene, CDR1 is SGHVS and CDR2 is FNYEAQ. The CDR3 loop spans 14 amino acids.